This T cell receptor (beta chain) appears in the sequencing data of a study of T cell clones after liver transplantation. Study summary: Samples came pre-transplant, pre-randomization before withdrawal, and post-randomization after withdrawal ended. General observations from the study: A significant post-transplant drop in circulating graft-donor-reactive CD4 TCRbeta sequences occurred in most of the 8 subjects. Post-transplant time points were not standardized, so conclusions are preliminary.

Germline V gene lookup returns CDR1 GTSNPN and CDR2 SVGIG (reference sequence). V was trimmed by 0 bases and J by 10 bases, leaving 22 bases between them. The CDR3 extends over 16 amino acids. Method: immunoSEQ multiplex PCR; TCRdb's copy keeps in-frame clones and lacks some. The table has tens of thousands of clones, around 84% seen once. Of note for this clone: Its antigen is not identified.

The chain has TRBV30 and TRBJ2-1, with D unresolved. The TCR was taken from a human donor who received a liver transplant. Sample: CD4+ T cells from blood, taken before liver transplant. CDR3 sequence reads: CAWSVLRGVRVQEQFF. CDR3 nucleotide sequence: TGTGCCTGGAGTGTACTTAGAGGAGTAAGGGTGCAAGAGCAGTTCTTC. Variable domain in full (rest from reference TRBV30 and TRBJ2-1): SQTIHQWPATLVQPVGSPLSLECTVEGTSNPNLYWYRQAAGRGLQLLFYSVGIGQISSEVPQNLSASRPQDRQFILSSKKLLLSDSGFYLCAWSVLRGVRVQEQFFGPGTRLTVL.